This T cell receptor beta chain emerged from a study of identical twins. This clonotype came up once. No antigen is known for it. Findings and limits, study-wide: The more abundant beta clonotypes in cord blood had fewer insertions, and memory repertoires did not show this. Excess twin sharing in beta out-of-frame sequences was weaker. Interpretation of the results relied on cross-sectional statistical analysis and not on following the same donors.

The CDR3 loop spans 15 amino acids. Template switching added a universal primer site; cDNA carried unique molecular identifiers. From the 5' RACE reads, TCRdb called clonotypes with MiXCR, one entry per CDR3 protein. This table holds 250,000 to 300,000 distinct CDR3 sequences, 9.5% found once. The same data also went into a second study, on yellow fever vaccine responses in identical twins.

The V call is TRBV21-1, the J call TRBJ2-7; TRBD2 was called by the table and not checked on the DNA. TRBV21-1 is shown as a pseudogene. The sequenced sample consisted of CD8+ T cells sorted from blood. The source of this sequence is a woman younger than 35 in good health. Written as DNA, the CDR3 is TGTGCCAGCAGAAAAAAAGCCCTCGTTTTATTCGAGCAGTACTTC. Its translation: CASRKKALVLFEQYF.